Shown below are 26 T cell receptor beta chains from a single sample sequenced in a study of Ad26.COV2.S vaccination and SARS-CoV-2 variants. The treatment here: about 20 received Ad26.COV2.S at low or high dose, single or two shots; about 5 received placebo; per-sample allocation not given. Sampling took place 63 days after the first vaccine or placebo injection. Method: immunoSEQ multiplex PCR; TCRdb's copy keeps in-frame clones and lacks some. The top ten hold more than 1.5% of the sample, which has 410,000 or so clones, 92% seen once. This material consisted of peripheral blood, taken in a trial of Ad26.COV2.S vaccine versus placebo. Source of these receptors: a person between 18 and 59 years old who received the Ad26.COV2.S COVID-19 vaccine or a placebo.

The genes are TRBV28 and TRBJ1-1; D call uncertain. The germline V gene has CDR1 MDHEN and CDR2 SYDVKM. The CDR3 extends over 13 amino acids. The ends were cut back, 2 bases at V and 6 bases at J, with 10 bases in the middle. The CDR3 reads CASSLSRLAEAFF. Written as DNA, the CDR3 is TGTGCCAGCAGTTTAAGTCGGCTCGCTGAAGCTTTCTTT. The full variable domain, rest sourced from reference TRBV28 and TRBJ1-1, is DVKVTQSSRYLVKRTGEKVFLECVQDMDHENMFWYRQDPGLGLRLIYFSYDVKMKEKGDIPEGYSVSREKKERFSLILESASTNQTSMYLCASSLSRLAEAFFGQGTRLTVV.

This chain joins TRBV5-6 and TRBJ2-3; 8 bases agree with TRBD2. Trimming at V came to 6 bases and at J to 0 bases, leaving 9 bases not matched to a gene. The CDR3 totals 16 residues. Germline lookup yields CDR1 SGHDT and CDR2 YYEEEE. DNA of the CDR3: TGTGCCAGCACCTTCAGCGGGGGCCCTAGCACAGATACGCAGTATTTT. It is translated as CASTFSGGPSTDTQYF.

The gene calls are TRBV7-9 and TRBJ1-1; 11 bases map to TRBD1. The CDR3 runs 18 residues. CDR1 is SEHNR, CDR2 FQNEAQ, per germline (reference sequence). With 0 bases clipped from V and 5 bases from J, the junction kept 11 bases outside the gene matches. CDR3 nucleotides: TGTGCCAGCAGCTTAGCTGCACTCCGGGACAGGGGGGATACTGAAGCTTTCTTT. Translation gives CASSLAALRDRGDTEAFF.

This clone was seen only once. The J gene is TRBJ1-3, the V gene TRBV10-2, with D unresolved. Germline CDR1 WSHSY, CDR2 SAAADI. V gave up 2 bases and J gave up 0 bases, with 8 bases separating them. CDR3 length equals 15 residues. CDR3 nucleotides: TGCGCCAGCAGTGAGGGGCGGGGCTCTGGAAACACCATATATTTT. The encoded protein is CASSEGRGSGNTIYF.

The J gene is TRBJ1-2, the V gene TRBV3-1 (or the pseudogene TRBV3-2); D is uncertain. From germline, CDR1 is LGHDT and CDR2 YNNKEL (reference sequence). The CDR3 sequence is 14 residues long. Trimming shortened V by 0 bases and J by 4 bases, and 9 bases separated the two germline ends. The CDR3 bases are TGTGCCAGCAGCCAAGACTGGTGGCCCTATGGCTACACCTTC. It specifies CASSQDWWPYGYTF.

The chain is built from TRBV5-5 and TRBJ2-1, with 7 bases matching TRBD1. Germline trimming cut 3 bases from V and 2 bases from J; bases unmatched to any gene: 8. The V gene's germline CDR1 is SGHKS and CDR2 YYEKEE (reference sequence). This CDR3 contains 16 residues. CDR3 sequence (DNA): TGTGCCAGCAGCTACGTACAGGGGACGCCCTACAATGAGCAGTTCTTC. Translated, it gives CASSYVQGTPYNEQFF.

The genes are TRBV4-1 and TRBJ1-1; no reliable D call. CDR3 size: 12 residues. Looked up from germline, CDR1 is MGHRA and CDR2 is YSYEKL. The V end was cut by 2 bases, the J end by 4 bases, with 5 bases between. CDR3 bases: TGCGCCAGCAGCCAAAGTGGCACTGAAGCTTTCTTT. This gives the protein CASSQSGTEAFF.

This clone was recorded a few times. The chain links TRBV29-1 to TRBJ1-2, with D perhaps matching TRBD1 (5 bases). CDR1 SQVTM and CDR2 ANQGSEA come from the germline V gene. Trimming took off 4 bases at V and 8 bases at J, with 17 bases between the two ends. This CDR3 has 13 amino acids. In DNA, the CDR3 is TGCAGCGTTGCAACGGTGGCAGGGTGGGGCTACACCTTC. Translating gives CSVATVAGWGYTF.

This clone was counted between two and nine times. In the same sample, other DNA sequences code for this CDR3. V is TRBV9 and J is TRBJ1-5; no reliable D call. The ends were cut back, 0 bases at V and 0 bases at J, with 4 bases in the middle. The length of the CDR3 is 14 residues. CDR1 is SGDLS, CDR2 YYNGEE, per germline. The CDR3 region is CASSVGYSNQPQHF. CDR3 DNA: TGTGCCAGCAGCGTAGGGTATAGCAATCAGCCCCAGCATTTT.

J is TRBJ1-2 and V is TRBV6-2 or TRBV6-3; possibly TRBD1 for D (5 bases). Germline CDR1 and CDR2: MNHEY and SVGEGT. This CDR3 has 15 residues. V was clipped by 6 bases and J by 2 bases, with 16 bases between them. The CDR3 DNA sequence: TGTGCCAGCAGCCACCCTGTGAGGGACAACTATGGCTACACCTTC. Its protein is CASSHPVRDNYGYTF.

The chain employs TRBV3-1 (or the pseudogene TRBV3-2) and TRBJ2-7; the match to TRBD1 covers 8 bases. This CDR3 region has 17 residues. Trimming cost V 3 bases and J 4 bases; bases outside gene matches: 14. Germline loops: CDR1 LGHDT, CDR2 YNNKEL (reference sequence). CDR3 DNA: TGTGCCAGCAGCCACAGAGTAAGACAGGGGAAGGGGTACGAGCAGTACTTC. Residues: CASSHRVRQGKGYEQYF.

This clone occurred once. The chain recombines TRBV19 with TRBJ1-5; D gene unclear. V lost 1 base and J lost 4, with 8 bases in between. The CDR3 is made up of 14 amino acids. Germline lookup yields CDR1 LNHDA and CDR2 SQIVND (reference sequence). CDR3 in amino acids: CASSIAQLNQPQHF. CDR3 bases: TGTGCCAGTAGTATAGCCCAGTTGAATCAGCCCCAGCATTTT.

The genes are TRBV6-2 or TRBV6-3 and TRBJ2-7; no definite D call. Germline V gene data show CDR1 as MNHEY and CDR2 as SVGEGT. The V end was cut by 5 bases, the J end by 0 bases, with 8 bases between. The CDR3 extends over 13 amino acids. CDR3 DNA sequence: TGTGCCAGCAGTCCGGTCCCCTCCTACGAGCAGTACTTC. Protein: CASSPVPSYEQYF.

This rearrangement joins TRBV12-3 or TRBV12-4 to TRBJ1-5; D gene unclear. CDR3 size: 13 residues. Trimming took 3 bases from V and 6 from J, leaving 9 bases between them. The chain's CDR3 is CASSFSVGQPQHF. In DNA form, the CDR3 reads TGTGCCAGCAGTTTTTCGGTGGGTCAGCCCCAGCATTTT.

V usage is TRBV7-9 and J usage is TRBJ2-7; D could derive from TRBD1 or TRBD2 (5 bases each). Trimming shortened V by 2 bases and J by 2 bases, and 13 bases separated the two germline ends. This CDR3 spans 15 amino acids. Germline V gene data show CDR1 as SEHNR and CDR2 as FQNEAQ (reference sequence). The DNA for the CDR3 is TGTGCCAGCAGCTTAAGAGGGGAATCTGCCTACGAGCAGTACTTC. It specifies CASSLRGESAYEQYF.

The V and J genes are TRBV11-2 and TRBJ2-7, with D unclear. The CDR3 runs 12 residues. Trimming stripped 0 bases from V and 5 bases from J, with 5 bases between. Looked up from germline, CDR1 is SGHAT and CDR2 is FQNNGV. As DNA, the CDR3 is TGTGCCAGCAGCTTAGATGGCCACGAGCAGTACTTC. Protein sequence: CASSLDGHEQYF. The variable domain in full, with the rest retrieved from reference TRBV11-2 and TRBJ2-7, is EAGVAQSPRYKIIEKRQSVAFWCNPISGHATLYWYQQILGQGPKLLIQFQNNGVVDDSQLPKDRFSAERLKGVDSTLKIQPAKLEDSAVYLCASSLDGHEQYFGPGTRLTVT.

V is TRBV3-1 (or the pseudogene TRBV3-2) and J is TRBJ2-7; D may match TRBD1 or TRBD2 (6 bases each). Germline V gives CDR1 LGHDT, CDR2 YNNKEL (reference sequence). Deletions cut 4 bases from V and 6 bases from J, with 25 bases between. There are 17 residues in the CDR3. The CDR3 spells CASSPRGVAGPALEQYF. The CDR3 bases are TGTGCCAGCAGCCCGAGGGGGGTGGCGGGCCCCGCTCTCGAGCAGTACTTC.

The chain joins TRBV5-6 to TRBJ2-4; TRBD2 matches 7 bases. The germline CDR1 and CDR2 sequences are SGHDT and YYEEEE. J was trimmed by 0 bases and V by 0 bases; bases with no gene match: 3. This CDR3 is built from 16 residues. The DNA for the CDR3 is TGTGCCAGCAGCTTGGGGGACTACTTAGCCAAAAACATTCAGTACTTC. Translated, it gives CASSLGDYLAKNIQYF.

This chain uses TRBV5-4 with TRBJ1-2; D call uncertain. Germline-derived CDR1 and CDR2 are SGHNT and YYREEE (reference sequence). The CDR3 covers 18 residues. V was pared by 0 bases and J by 6 bases, with 24 bases between. CDR3 DNA: TGTGCCAGCAGCTTGGGGACCCTGGAACCCCGACCCAGAGATGGCTACACCTTC. Amino acids: CASSLGTLEPRPRDGYTF. The whole variable domain, remainder taken from reference TRBV5-4 and TRBJ1-2, is ETGVTQSPTHLIKTRGQQVTLRCSSQSGHNTVSWYQQALGQGPQFIFQYYREEENGRGNFPPRFSGLQFPNYSSELNVNALELDDSALYLCASSLGTLEPRPRDGYTFGSGTRLTVV.

This chain uses TRBV10-3 with TRBJ2-7; no firm D call. V lost 3 bases and J lost 4, with 4 bases in between. The CDR3 consists of 11 residues. The germline gives CDR1 ENHRY, CDR2 SYGVKD. In nucleotides, the CDR3 is TGTGCCATCAGTGACCCATACGAGCAGTACTTC. It encodes CAISDPYEQYF.

This clone was seen a single time. The CDR3 reads CASSPGTGGYYEQYF. CDR3 sequence (DNA): TGCGCCAGCAGCCCCGGGACAGGGGGCTACTACGAGCAGTACTTC. The V gene is TRBV4-3, the J gene TRBJ2-7; TRBD1 agrees at 12 bases. The CDR3 consists of 15 residues. Trimming cost V 4 bases and J 3 bases; bases outside gene matches: 4. Germline CDR1 LGHNA, CDR2 YSLEER.

The chain carries TRBV19 and TRBJ2-2, with D perhaps TRBD1 (6 bases). Per the germline V gene, CDR1 is LNHDA and CDR2 is SQIVND (reference sequence). The CDR3 contains 14 residues. V shed 7 bases and J shed 5 bases, with 14 bases lying between them. The CDR3 loop reads CASTTGVSTGELFF. CDR3 nucleotides: TGTGCCAGTACGACAGGCGTGAGTACCGGGGAGCTGTTTTTT.

The chain combines TRBV6-5 with TRBJ1-2; no firm D call. V was shortened by 4 bases and J by 5 bases, with 8 bases between the two germline ends. The CDR3 runs 12 residues. Per germline, CDR1 MNHEY and CDR2 SVGAGI. The CDR3 loop is CASSFREYGYTF. CDR3 bases: TGTGCCAGCAGTTTTCGCGAGTATGGCTACACCTTC.

This chain uses TRBV28 with TRBJ1-2; D is possibly TRBD1 (6 bases). The V end was cut by 7 bases, the J end by 7 bases, with 16 bases between. Germline V gives CDR1 MDHEN, CDR2 SYDVKM. This CDR3 is 13 amino acids long. This CDR3 reads CASIRAGAGGYTF. The DNA for the CDR3 is TGTGCCAGCATACGGGCAGGGGCTGGTGGCTACACCTTC.

This chain joins TRBV5-1 and TRBJ2-2; 8 bases are shared with TRBD1. Germline V lookup: CDR1 SGHRS, CDR2 YFSETQ. The CDR3 sequence is 15 residues long. V dropped 5 bases and J dropped 4; count of bases not matched to a gene: 7. The CDR3 sequence: CASRDWTGITGELFF. The CDR3 DNA sequence: TGCGCCAGCAGAGACTGGACAGGGATCACCGGGGAGCTGTTTTTT.

The gene calls are TRBV27 and TRBJ2-7, with D possibly being TRBD1 (6 bases). The germline V gene has CDR1 MNHEY and CDR2 SMNVEV (reference sequence). V gave up 5 bases and J gave up 3 bases, with 11 bases separating them. The CDR3 extends over 13 amino acids. CDR3 DNA sequence: TGTGCCAGCAGTATCGGGACAAACTACGAGCAGTACTTC. Translated: CASSIGTNYEQYF.